A single sample is the source of the 28 T cell receptor beta chains below, sequenced in a study of CD8+ T cells in alopecia areata. RNA extraction and reverse transcription yielded cDNA as sequencing template. The method was immunoSEQ multiplex PCR; TCRdb's version includes in-frame clones alone and lacks a portion of them. The table lists 80,000 to 100,000 clones, about 45% of them singletons. The source material was CD4+ T cells sorted from blood. These receptors all come from a human donor with alopecia areata.

This chain's CDR3 is CASSSERAQYF. For the CDR3, the DNA is TGCGCCAGCAGCTCCGAGAGGGCCCAGTACTTC. The chain uses TRBV5-1 and TRBJ2-5; possibly TRBD2 for D (5 bases). V was clipped by 3 bases and J by 9 bases, with 9 bases between them. The CDR3 length is 11 residues. CDR1 is SGHRS, CDR2 YFSETQ, per germline. Full variable domain (remainder filled in from reference TRBV5-1 and TRBJ2-5): KAGVTQTPRYLIKTRGQQVTLSCSPISGHRSVSWYQQTPGQGLQFLFEYFSETQRNKGNFPGRFSGRQFSNSRSEMNVSTLELGDSALYLCASSSERAQYFGPGTRLLVL.

This clone was recorded a few times. The rearrangement links TRBV29-1 to TRBJ2-1; weak D call: TRBD2 (5 bases). V gave up 3 bases and J gave up 10 bases, with 22 bases separating them. The CDR3 spans 15 residues. From germline, CDR1 is SQVTM and CDR2 ANQGSEA. CDR3 region: CSVDLRGVGIGEQFF. The CDR3 DNA reads TGCAGCGTTGATCTTCGGGGAGTCGGTATAGGGGAGCAGTTCTTC.

The V gene is TRBV29-1, the J gene TRBJ2-3, with TRBD2 as a possible D gene (5 bases). Germline V gives CDR1 SQVTM, CDR2 ANQGSEA. V dropped 3 bases and J dropped 3 bases, with 10 bases sitting between them. This CDR3 has 13 residues. The DNA for the CDR3 is TGCAGCGTTGAGATGACGGGGACAGATACGCAGTATTTT. Residues: CSVEMTGTDTQYF.

The V and J genes are TRBV29-1 and TRBJ2-2; 10 nucleotides match TRBD2. CDR3 length: 19 residues. Germline CDR1 and CDR2: SQVTM and ANQGSEA. V dropped 6 bases and J dropped 0; count of bases not matched to a gene: 16. In nucleotides, the CDR3 is TGCAGCGTCACCTCCTCCTTAGCGGGAGGTGCAGCGAACACCGGGGAGCTGTTTTTT. Protein product: CSVTSSLAGGAANTGELFF.

This rearrangement joins TRBV15 to TRBJ2-4; TRBD1 might be the D (6 bases). Trimming took 1 base from V and 12 from J, leaving 13 bases between them. From germline, CDR1 is LNHNV and CDR2 YYDKDF (reference sequence). The CDR3 covers 13 residues. The CDR3, as DNA: TGTGCCACCAGCAGAGGGGGGCAGGGCCCTCAGTACTTC. Amino acids: CATSRGGQGPQYF. Full variable domain (rest looked up from reference TRBV15 and TRBJ2-4): DAMVIQNPRYQVTQFGKPVTLSCSQTLNHNVMYWYQQKSSQAPKLLFHYYDKDFNNEADTPDNFQSRRPNTSFCFLDIRSPGLGDTAMYLCATSRGGQGPQYFGAGTRLSVL.

To note about this clone: Different DNA sequences within this sample yield the same CDR3. The chain couples TRBV29-1 to TRBJ1-1; D perhaps matches TRBD1 (5 bases). V lost 4 bases to trimming and J lost 0 bases, with 9 bases between them. The V gene's germline CDR1 is SQVTM and CDR2 ANQGSEA. This CDR3 has 13 residues. CDR3 sequence reads: CSVAGRLNTEAFF. Written as DNA, the CDR3 is TGCAGCGTTGCGGGACGGCTGAACACTGAAGCTTTCTTT. Variable domain in full (rest from reference TRBV29-1 and TRBJ1-1): SAVISQKPSRDICQRGTSLTIQCQVDSQVTMMFWYRQQPGQSLTLIATANQGSEATYESGFVIDKFPISRPNLTFSTLTVSNMSPEDSSIYLCSVAGRLNTEAFFGQGTRLTVV.

The gene calls are TRBV2 and TRBJ2-2, with a tentative D call TRBD2 (6 bases). Trimming took 7 bases from V and 3 from J, leaving 6 bases between them. Germline CDR1 is SNHLY and CDR2 is FYNNEI. The CDR3 sequence is 12 residues long. CDR3 region: CASTGDTGELFF. The DNA of the CDR3 is TGTGCCAGCACGGGGGACACCGGGGAGCTGTTTTTT.

V gene TRBV4-2 combines with J gene TRBJ1-1; D uncertain. V was clipped by 1 base and J by 0 bases, with 6 bases between them. Germline V gene sequence: CDR1 LGHNA, CDR2 YNFKEQ. The CDR3 has 14 residues. For the CDR3, the DNA is TGTGCCAGCAGCCAAGGGAGCTTGAACACTGAAGCTTTCTTT. Residues: CASSQGSLNTEAFF.

In its sample, this clone was seen a few times. The chain recombines TRBV21-1 with TRBJ2-1; the table's D call, TRBD1, has no DNA check behind it. TRBV21-1 is a listed pseudogene. The CDR3 is made up of 15 amino acids. This chain's CDR3 is CASSKVGVEYNEQFF. CDR3 nucleotide sequence: TGTGCCAGCAGCAAAGTAGGGGTAGAGTACAATGAGCAGTTCTTC.

The chain recombines TRBV7-2 with TRBJ2-5, with 11 bases aligning to TRBD2. J was trimmed by 7 bases and V by 3 bases; bases with no gene match: 16. CDR3 size: 18 residues. Germline V lookup: CDR1 SGHTA, CDR2 FQGNSA. The CDR3 region is CASSLVAGGEGRVGTQYF. The CDR3 DNA sequence: TGTGCCAGCAGCTTGGTAGCGGGAGGGGAAGGGAGAGTGGGGACCCAGTACTTC. Full variable domain (rest looked up from reference TRBV7-2 and TRBJ2-5): GAGVSQSPSNKVTEKGKDVELRCDPISGHTALYWYRQSLGQGLEFLIYFQGNSAPDKSGLPSDRFSAERTGGSVSTLTIQRTQQEDSAVYLCASSLVAGGEGRVGTQYFGPGTRLLVL.

This clone was observed a few times. The chain links TRBV29-1 to TRBJ2-1, with unresolved D. Germline V CDR1 and CDR2: SQVTM, ANQGSEA. This CDR3 is 12 amino acids long. The germline V and J ends were trimmed by 3 bases and 7 bases, with 10 bases remaining between them. The chain's CDR3 is CSVDISSNEQFF. The CDR3 bases are TGCAGCGTTGATATCTCCAGTAATGAGCAGTTCTTC.

V usage is TRBV18 and J usage is TRBJ2-4; the D gene is possibly TRBD1 (7 bases). Germline V CDR1 and CDR2: KGHSH, LQKENI. The CDR3 extends over 17 amino acids. V lost 3 bases, J lost 1 base, and 16 bases lay in between. In DNA form, the CDR3 reads TGTGCCAGCTCACCCTTCGCAGGGGGGAGCGCCAAAAACATTCAGTACTTC. It is translated as CASSPFAGGSAKNIQYF.

CDR3 nucleotides: TGCAGCGTTGTTTACAGGGGATCTGGCTACACCTTC. Translation gives CSVVYRGSGYTF. This chain uses TRBV29-1 with TRBJ1-2; TRBD1 agrees at 7 bases. The J segment lost 7 bases and the V segment lost 4 bases, leaving 6 bases of the junction unmatched. In germline, CDR1 is SQVTM, CDR2 ANQGSEA. CDR3 length: 12 amino acids.

The rearrangement joins TRBV29-1 to TRBJ2-1, with D unresolved. Germline lookup yields CDR1 SQVTM and CDR2 ANQGSEA. This CDR3 has 12 residues. V lost 8 bases to trimming and J lost 6 bases, with 14 bases between them. The CDR3 is CSLRTETNEQFF. The CDR3 DNA sequence: TGCAGCCTAAGGACCGAAACCAATGAGCAGTTCTTC.

This clone qualifies as medium-sized. This chain links TRBV14 with TRBJ2-3; D is uncertain. Trimming took 1 base from V and 5 from J, leaving 4 bases between them. The germline V gene has CDR1 SGHDN and CDR2 FVKESK. The CDR3 covers 12 residues. CDR3 DNA sequence: TGTGCCAGCAGCCAAGGCAGAGATACGCAGTATTTT. It translates to CASSQGRDTQYF.

The V gene is TRBV29-1, the J gene TRBJ2-2; tentatively, D is TRBD1 (6 bases). V lost 7 bases to trimming and J lost 0 bases, with 12 bases between them. Germline V gives CDR1 SQVTM, CDR2 ANQGSEA. The CDR3 extends over 14 amino acids. DNA of the CDR3: TGCAGCGGCCTAGGACAGTCGAACACCGGGGAGCTGTTTTTT. This gives the protein CSGLGQSNTGELFF.

This clone was seen a handful of times. The chain carries TRBV4-1 and TRBJ1-1; D is ambiguous. Germline CDR1 and CDR2: MGHRA and YSYEKL. V was shortened by 1 base and J by 5 bases, with 17 bases between the two germline ends. CDR3 length equals 16 residues. CDR3 in DNA: TGCGCCAGCAGCCAAGGGATTGGACGACGGGGAACTGAAGCTTTCTTT. Amino acids: CASSQGIGRRGTEAFF.

This clone was detected only a few times. V is TRBV28 and J is TRBJ2-7; 9 bases are shared with TRBD2. Per the germline V gene, CDR1 is MDHEN and CDR2 is SYDVKM. This CDR3 contains 16 residues. V shed 5 bases and J 2 bases; nucleotides not matched to a gene: 10. In DNA form, the CDR3 reads TGTGCCAGCAGTGTACCTAGCGGGACTCCTACCTACGAGCAGTACTTC. It yields the protein CASSVPSGTPTYEQYF.

J is TRBJ2-5 and V is TRBV15; D is unresolved. The CDR3 is 13 amino acids. Per germline, CDR1 LNHNV and CDR2 YYDKDF (reference sequence). Trimming left V 1 base short and J 5 bases short, with 8 bases between. The CDR3 nucleotides read TGTGCCACCAGCAGAGCAGGAACGGAGACCCAGTACTTC. It translates to CATSRAGTETQYF.

This chain joins TRBV15 and TRBJ2-7; D might be TRBD1 (6 bases). V was clipped by 0 bases and J by 3 bases, with 9 bases between them. The CDR3 runs 14 residues. CDR1 is LNHNV and CDR2 is YYDKDF in the germline V gene (reference sequence). CDR3 sequence reads: CATSRDAGDYEQYF. The CDR3 nucleotides read TGTGCCACCAGCAGAGATGCAGGGGACTACGAGCAGTACTTC.

The chain carries TRBV14 and TRBJ2-2; D gene uncertain. The germline gives CDR1 SGHDN, CDR2 FVKESK. The CDR3 consists of 13 residues. V lost 4 bases and J lost 5, with 8 bases in between. Here the CDR3 reads CASSRARTGELFF. In DNA form, the CDR3 reads TGTGCCAGCAGCCGAGCTCGGACCGGGGAGCTGTTTTTT.

The sample holds a few counts of this clone. The chain employs TRBV29-1 and TRBJ2-3; TRBD1 matches at 8 bases. Germline V gene lookup returns CDR1 SQVTM and CDR2 ANQGSEA. Trimming removed 4 bases from V and 2 bases from J; junction bases left unmatched: 8. This CDR3 contains 15 residues. CDR3 in DNA: TGCAGCGTTGCCAGACAGGGGTCAGTCACAGATACGCAGTATTTT. Translating it yields CSVARQGSVTDTQYF.

A word on this clone: An end of the junction does not agree with germline; a read error may underlie this. The chain joins TRBV6-5 to TRBJ2-7; no clear D. Germline values: CDR1 MNHEY, CDR2 SVGAGI. The CDR3 totals 12 residues. The CDR3 sequence is CASSSTSYEQYF. CDR3 nucleotides: TGTGCCAGCAGTTCGACCAGTTACGAGCAGTATTTC.

J is TRBJ2-7 and V is TRBV29-1, with D perhaps TRBD1 (6 bases). Per the germline V gene, CDR1 is SQVTM and CDR2 is ANQGSEA. Between the trimmed V and J ends, which lost 1 base and 4 bases, there was a span of 17 bases. The CDR3 is 15 residues long. CDR3 loop: CSVEARTEGEYEQYF. CDR3 bases: TGCAGCGTTGAAGCGCGGACAGAGGGGGAGTACGAGCAGTACTTC.

There are a few counts of this clone. The chain links TRBV21-1 to TRBJ2-1; the table assigns TRBD1, which was not confirmed against the DNA. TRBV21-1 is reported as a pseudogene. The CDR3 is made up of 16 amino acids. The CDR3 region is CASNPPGGGTYNEQFF. The CDR3, as DNA: TGTGCCAGCAACCCCCCAGGGGGCGGCACCTACAATGAGCAGTTCTTC.

The J gene is TRBJ2-7, the V gene TRBV5-4; 7 nucleotides align to TRBD2. Germline V gene sequence: CDR1 SGHNT, CDR2 YYREEE (reference sequence). The junction had 5 bases not matched to a gene; V was cut back by 0 bases and J by 2 bases. The CDR3 contains 15 residues. The CDR3 DNA is TGTGCCAGCAGCTTGGCCGGGGGGATGGCCTACGAGCAGTACTTC. Its translation is CASSLAGGMAYEQYF.

This clone was found a few times. The J gene is TRBJ2-1, the V gene TRBV28, with no clear D. Germline CDR1 reads MDHEN; CDR2 reads SYDVKM. CDR3 length: 13 residues. V was cut by 3 bases and J by 6 bases, with 9 bases left in between. CDR3 in amino acids: CASSFILVNEQFF. The CDR3 DNA follows: TGTGCCAGCAGTTTCATCCTAGTCAATGAGCAGTTCTTC.

This clone turned up a few times. The rearrangement links TRBV25-1 to TRBJ1-2; no reliable D call. Germline V gives CDR1 MGHDK, CDR2 SYGVNS. V lost 3 bases and J 4 bases, leaving 12 bases between the germline ends. The CDR3 is made up of 14 amino acids. In DNA form, the CDR3 reads TGTGCCAGCAGTGACCAGATGGCAGCCTATGGCTACACCTTC. Amino acid sequence: CASSDQMAAYGYTF.